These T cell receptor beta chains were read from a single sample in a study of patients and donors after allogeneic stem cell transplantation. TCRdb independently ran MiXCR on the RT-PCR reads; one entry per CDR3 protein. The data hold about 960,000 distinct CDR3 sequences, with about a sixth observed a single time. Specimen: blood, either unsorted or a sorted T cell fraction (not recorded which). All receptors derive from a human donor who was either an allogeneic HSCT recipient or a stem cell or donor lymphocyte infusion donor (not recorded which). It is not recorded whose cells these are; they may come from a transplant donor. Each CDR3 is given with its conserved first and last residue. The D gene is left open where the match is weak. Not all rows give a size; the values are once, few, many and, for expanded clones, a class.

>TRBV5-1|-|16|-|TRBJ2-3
TGCGCCAGCAGCCCCGATGGGGGGCCTGGTGGGGATACGCAGTATTTT
CASSPDGGPGGDTQYF
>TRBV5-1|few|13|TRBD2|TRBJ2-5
TGCGCCAGCACCGGACTAGCCGTAGAGACCCAGTACTTC
CASTGLAVETQYF
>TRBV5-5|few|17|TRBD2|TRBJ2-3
TGTGCCAGCAGAAAAGGCAGCGGGGGGGCCCTCACAGATACGCAGTATTTT
CASRKGSGGALTDTQYF
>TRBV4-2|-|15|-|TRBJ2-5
TGTGCCAGCAACCCGACGCAGGGAGCCCAAGAGACCCAGTACTTC
CASNPTQGAQETQYF
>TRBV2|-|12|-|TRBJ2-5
TGTGCCAGCAGTGTTAGAAGAGAGACCCAGTACTTC
CASSVRRETQYF
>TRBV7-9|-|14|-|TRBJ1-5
TGTGCCAGCAGCAGCGGGACGGATGATCAGCCCCAGCATTTT
CASSSGTDDQPQHF
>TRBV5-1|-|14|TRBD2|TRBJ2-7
TGCGCCAGCAGCTTGGTAGGACTAGCCCACGAGCAGTACTTC
CASSLVGLAHEQYF
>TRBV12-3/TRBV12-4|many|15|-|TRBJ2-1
TGTGCCAGCAGTTTAAGGAGGAACTCCTACAATGAGCAGTTCTTC
CASSLRRNSYNEQFF
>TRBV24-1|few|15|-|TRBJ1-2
TGTGCCACCAGTGACTCCTGGGGGGTCAAATATGGCTACACCTTC
CATSDSWGVKYGYTF
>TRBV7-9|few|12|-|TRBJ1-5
TGTGCCAGCAGCTCCGACAGTCAGCCCCAGCATTTT
CASSSDSQPQHF
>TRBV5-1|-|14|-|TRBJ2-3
TGCGCCAGCAGCGGAGGCGTAGAGGCAGATACGCAGTATTTT
CASSGGVEADTQYF
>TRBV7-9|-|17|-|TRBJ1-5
TGTGCCAGCAGCTTAGCGCTTACGGGGTATAGCAATCAGCCCCAGCATTTT
CASSLALTGYSNQPQHF
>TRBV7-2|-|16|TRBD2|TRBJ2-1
TGTGCCAGCAGTCAAGGGGGGCTAGCGGGAATGGGTGAGCAGTTCTTC
CASSQGGLAGMGEQFF
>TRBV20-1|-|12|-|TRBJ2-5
TGCAGTGCTAGTGGTGAACTAAAGACCCAGTACTTC
CSASGELKTQYF
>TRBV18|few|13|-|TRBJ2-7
TGTGCCAGCTCACCATGGCAGATCTACGAGCAGTACTTC
CASSPWQIYEQYF
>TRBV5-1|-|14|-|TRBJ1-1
TGCGCCAGCTGTTCAGGAGGGGATTGCACTGAAGCTTTCTTT
CASCSGGDCTEAFF
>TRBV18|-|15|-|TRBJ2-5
TGTGCCAGCTCACCACCGGTCGGGTACCAAGAGACCCAGTACTTC
CASSPPVGYQETQYF
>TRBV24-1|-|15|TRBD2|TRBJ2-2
TGTGCCACCAGCCCCGGGACTAAGAACACCGGGGAGCTGTTTTTT
CATSPGTKNTGELFF
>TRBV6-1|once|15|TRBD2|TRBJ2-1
TGTGCCAGCCGGCCCAGGCTAGCGGTTTACAATGAGCAGTTCTTC
CASRPRLAVYNEQFF
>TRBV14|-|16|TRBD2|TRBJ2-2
TGTGCCAGCAGCCCTCCCGGGACTATTACCGCCGGGGAGCTGTTTTTT
CASSPPGTITAGELFF
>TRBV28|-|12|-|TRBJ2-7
TGTGCCAGCAGGGCCGGGACAAATGAGCAGTACTTC
CASRAGTNEQYF
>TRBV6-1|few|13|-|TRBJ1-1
TGTGCCAGCAGAATCGGGTTGAACACTGAAGCTTTCTTT
CASRIGLNTEAFF
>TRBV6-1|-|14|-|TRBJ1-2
TGTGCCAGCAGCCCAGGGACCGTAAGCTATGGCTACACCTTC
CASSPGTVSYGYTF
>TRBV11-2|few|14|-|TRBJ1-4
TGTGCCAGCAGCTTCCCAGGAACAGGAGAAAAACTGTTTTTT
CASSFPGTGEKLFF
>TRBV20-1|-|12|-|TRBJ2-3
TGCAGTGCTAGGCGGGACACAGATACGCAGTATTTT
CSARRDTDTQYF
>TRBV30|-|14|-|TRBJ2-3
TGTGCCTGGGAGGAGGCAGGGGGGATGGATACGCAGTATTTT
CAWEEAGGMDTQYF
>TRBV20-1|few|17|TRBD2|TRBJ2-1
TGCAGTGCTAGAGATTGGATGCTCAGCGGGGGGGCAAATGAGCAGTTCTTC
CSARDWMLSGGANEQFF
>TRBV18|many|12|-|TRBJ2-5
TGTGCCAGCTCACCAACCGGAGAGACCCAGTACTTC
CASSPTGETQYF
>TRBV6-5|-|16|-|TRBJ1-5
TGTGCCAGCAGTTACTCCGCAGAGAGCGGCAATCAGCCCCAGCATTTT
CASSYSAESGNQPQHF
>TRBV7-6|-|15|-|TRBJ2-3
TGTGCCAGCAGCTTAGGACAGCGGGTGGCAGATACGCAGTATTTT
CASSLGQRVADTQYF
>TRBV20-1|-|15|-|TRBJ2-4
TGCAGTGCTAGACCCCCCCGCAGGGCCAAAAACATTCAGTACTTC
CSARPPRRAKNIQYF
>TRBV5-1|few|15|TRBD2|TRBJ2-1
TGCGCCAGCAGCTCCGATAGCGGGAGCTACAATGAGCAGTTCTTC
CASSSDSGSYNEQFF
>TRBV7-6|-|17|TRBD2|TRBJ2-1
TGTGCCAGCAGCTTAGTGGTCGGCGGGAGCTCCTACAATGAGCAGTTCTTC
CASSLVVGGSSYNEQFF
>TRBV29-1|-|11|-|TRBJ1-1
TGCAGCGCTTCAGAGGGGGGTGAAGCTTTCTTT
CSASEGGEAFF
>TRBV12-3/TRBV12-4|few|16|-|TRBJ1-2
TGTGCCAGCAGTACGCCGCGGCGAGTTCTTAACTATGGCTACACCTTC
CASSTPRRVLNYGYTF
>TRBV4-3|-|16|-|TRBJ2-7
TGCGCCAGCAGCCAAGACACGAGGATAGGTAGCTACGAGCAGTACTTC
CASSQDTRIGSYEQYF
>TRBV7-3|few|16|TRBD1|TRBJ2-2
TGTGCCAGCAGCTTAATCGGGACAGGGAGGACCGGGGAGCTGTTTTTT
CASSLIGTGRTGELFF
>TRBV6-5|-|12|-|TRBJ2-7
TGTGCCACCTCCGCCACTACCTACGAGCAGTACTTC
CATSATTYEQYF
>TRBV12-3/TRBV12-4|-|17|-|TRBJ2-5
TGTGCCAGCAGTCTCGGGACACCGAGGTTGTCGAAGGAGACCCAGTACTTC
CASSLGTPRLSKETQYF
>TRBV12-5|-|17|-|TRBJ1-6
TGTGCTAGTGGTCCCCCCACGCCAATGGGGTCGGATTCACCCCTCCACTTT
CASGPPTPMGSDSPLHF
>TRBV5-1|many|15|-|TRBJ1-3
TGCGCCAGCAGCTTCAGCAGGGCATCTGGAAACACCATATATTTT
CASSFSRASGNTIYF
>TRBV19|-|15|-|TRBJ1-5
TGTGCCAGTAGTATGGAAGGGGCAGACAATCAGCCCCAGCATTTT
CASSMEGADNQPQHF
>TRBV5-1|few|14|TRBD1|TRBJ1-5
TGCGCCAGCAGCGCGACAGGGGGAGAACAGCCCCAGCATTTT
CASSATGGEQPQHF
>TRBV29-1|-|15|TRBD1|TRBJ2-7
TGCAGCGTTGACCTATGGGAACAGGGGCACTACGAGCAGTACTTC
CSVDLWEQGHYEQYF
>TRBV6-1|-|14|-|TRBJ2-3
TGTGCCAGCAGCATGGCAGAAGGAACAGATACGCAGTATTTT
CASSMAEGTDTQYF
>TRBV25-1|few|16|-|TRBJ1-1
TGTGCCAGCAGTGAAATCGGCCGGGGGTTGGGTACTGAAGCTTTCTTT
CASSEIGRGLGTEAFF
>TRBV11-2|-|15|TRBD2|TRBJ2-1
TGTGCCAGCGGGGCACTAGCGGGAAGGGACAATGAGCAGTTCTTC
CASGALAGRDNEQFF
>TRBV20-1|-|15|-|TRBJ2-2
TGCAGTGCTAGAAAGACTAGTTCGAACACCGGGGAGCTGTTTTTT
CSARKTSSNTGELFF
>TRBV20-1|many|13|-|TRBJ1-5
TGCAGTGCTGCTGGTTTGGTCAATCAGCCCCAGCATTTT
CSAAGLVNQPQHF
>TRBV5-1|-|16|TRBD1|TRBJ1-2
TGCGCCAGCAGACTAGAGGGGGGACAGAAAAACTATGGCTACACCTTC
CASRLEGGQKNYGYTF
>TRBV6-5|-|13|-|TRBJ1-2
TGTGCCAGCAGTTACAACTCTTTTTATGGCTACACCTTC
CASSYNSFYGYTF
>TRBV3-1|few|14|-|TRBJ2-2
TGTGCCAGCAGCGCCAATAGGAACACCGGGGAGCTGTTTTTT
CASSANRNTGELFF
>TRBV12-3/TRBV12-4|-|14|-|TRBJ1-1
TGTGCCAGCAGTCTCCACAGGGAATATGGTGAAGCTTTCTTT
CASSLHREYGEAFF
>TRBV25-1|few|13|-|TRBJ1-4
TGTGCCAGCAGTTGGAAGGTGAATGAAAAACTGTTTTTT
CASSWKVNEKLFF